This T cell receptor (beta chain) is drawn from a study of T cell responses to AZD1222 COVID-19 vaccine. Study context: Pooling was applied to second doses at about 4 or about 12 weeks. Study conclusions and caveats: Nearly half of spike-specific TCRs reportedly target unmutated variant regions.

Profiling relied on immunoSEQ multiplex PCR, and the TCRdb table lists in-frame clones only, not all of them. Counted here are about 130,000 clones, about 89% occurring once; the ten biggest clones make up around 9.3%. V gave up 0 bases and J gave up 2 bases; unmatched junction bases: 0. The CDR3 length is 14 residues. Per the germline V gene, CDR1 is SGHRS and CDR2 is YFSETQ. With regard to this clone: The target antigen is unknown.

The TCR sequence derives from an adult in good health. J is TRBJ1-1 and V is TRBV5-1, with 8 bases aligning to TRBD1. This specimen consisted of peripheral blood, obtained on day 0 of AZD1222 vaccination. CDR3 residues: CASSLAGGNTEAFF. In DNA form, the CDR3 reads TGCGCCAGCAGCTTGGCAGGGGGCAACACTGAAGCTTTCTTT.